Below, 22 T cell receptor beta chains from the same sample are listed, as sequenced in a study of CD8 T cells in ankylosing spondylitis. TCRdb reanalysed the 5' RACE reads using MiXCR and keeps one entry per CDR3 protein. Seen here are more than 200,000 distinct CDR3 sequences, more than 20% observed once, and the top ten hold more than 0.6%. The sequenced sample was blood, either unsorted or a sorted T cell fraction (not recorded which). These receptors were taken from a male donor with ankylosing spondylitis or in good health (not recorded which).

This clonotype was detected ten times or more. The gene calls are TRBV20-1 and TRBJ2-7; 9 bases are shared with TRBD1. The CDR3 covers 13 residues. Germline CDR1 and CDR2: DFQATT and SNEGSKA (reference sequence). Trimming removed 3 bases from V and 2 bases from J; junction bases left unmatched: 2. The CDR3 sequence is CSASRDRAYEQYF. The CDR3 DNA reads as TGCAGTGCTAGCCGGGACAGGGCCTACGAGCAGTACTTC.

This clonotype was detected many times. This chain links TRBV12-3 or TRBV12-4 with TRBJ2-2; 8 bases are a match to TRBD1. The V and J ends lost 5 bases and 4 bases, in that order; junction bases with no gene match: 9. The CDR3 has 16 residues. The chain's CDR3 is CASSPLDRVRTGELFF. DNA for the CDR3: TGTGCCAGCAGTCCCTTGGACAGGGTTCGCACCGGGGAGCTGTTTTTT.

This clonotype was seen repeatedly, ten times or more. CDR3 region: CSARDPSAVDGYTF. The DNA for the CDR3 is TGCAGTGCTAGAGACCCGTCGGCTGTGGATGGCTACACCTTC. V usage is TRBV20-1 and J usage is TRBJ1-2; D unresolved. Germline V CDR1 and CDR2: DFQATT, SNEGSKA (reference sequence). V was trimmed by 0 bases and J by 6 bases, leaving 14 bases between them. The CDR3 consists of 14 residues.

The chain has TRBV21-1 and TRBJ2-7; the table gives TRBD1 as D, unverified against the DNA. TRBV21-1 is a recognized pseudogene. This CDR3 contains 16 residues. The CDR3 region is CASSPEVAGKNYEQYF. CDR3 DNA: TGTGCCAGCAGCCCGGAAGTGGCAGGGAAGAACTACGAGCAGTACTTC.

This clonotype was counted ten times or more. The chain is built from TRBV3-1 and TRBJ2-5; TRBD1 might be the D (5 bases). CDR1 is LGHDT, CDR2 YNNKEL, per germline (reference sequence). This CDR3 region has 14 residues. Trimming removed 2 bases from V and 1 base from J, with 8 bases in between. The CDR3 spells CASSQWQGQETQYF. Here the CDR3 DNA reads TGTGCCAGCAGCCAATGGCAGGGCCAAGAGACCCAGTACTTC.

The chain links TRBV7-2 to TRBJ2-7; 10 bases are shared with TRBD1. V gave up 4 bases and J gave up 2 bases; unmatched junction bases: 5. Looked up from germline, CDR1 is SGHTA and CDR2 is FQGNSA. CDR3 size: 15 residues. The CDR3 sequence: CASSYRTGGTYEQYF. In nucleotides, the CDR3 is TGTGCCAGCAGCTACCGGACAGGGGGGACCTACGAGCAGTACTTC. Looking up the rest from reference TRBV7-2 and TRBJ2-7 gives the full variable domain: GAGVSQSPSNKVTEKGKDVELRCDPISGHTALYWYRQSLGQGLEFLIYFQGNSAPDKSGLPSDRFSAERTGGSVSTLTIQRTQQEDSAVYLCASSYRTGGTYEQYFGPGTRLTVT.

V is TRBV5-1 and J is TRBJ2-1; 8 nucleotides agree with TRBD2. The trim removed 3 bases at V and 0 bases at J, leaving 5 bases unmatched. The CDR3 is 16 residues long. Germline V gene data show CDR1 as SGHRS and CDR2 as YFSETQ. The CDR3 sequence: CASSSIAGSSYNEQFF. CDR3 coding DNA: TGCGCCAGCAGCTCAATAGCGGGGAGCTCCTACAATGAGCAGTTCTTC.

This clonotype has a count of ten or more. The V and J genes are TRBV20-1 and TRBJ1-5; D not certain. The CDR3 has 12 amino acids. CDR1 and CDR2 from the germline V gene are DFQATT and SNEGSKA (reference sequence). Trimming removed 5 bases from V and 0 bases from J, with 5 bases in between. The CDR3 DNA follows: TGCAGTGCTCCGTATAGCAATCAGCCCCAGCATTTT. Protein: CSAPYSNQPQHF.

V gene TRBV10-3 combines with J gene TRBJ2-4; D uncertain. The germline V and J ends were trimmed by 0 bases and 1 base, with 10 bases remaining between them. This CDR3 comprises 16 residues. CDR1 is ENHRY and CDR2 is SYGVKD in the germline V gene. This CDR3 is CAISESQVGAKNIQYF. DNA for the CDR3: TGTGCCATCAGTGAGTCCCAGGTGGGGGCCAAAAACATTCAGTACTTC.

This clonotype was recorded once. The V call is TRBV4-2, the J call TRBJ2-1, with 8 bases aligning to TRBD2. Germline V gives CDR1 LGHNA, CDR2 YNFKEQ. The V and J ends lost 5 bases and 1 base, in that order; junction bases with no gene match: 7. The CDR3 is 16 amino acids. The CDR3 reads CASSSRLASSYNEQFF. Written as DNA, the CDR3 is TGTGCCAGCAGCTCCCGACTAGCGAGTTCCTACAATGAGCAGTTCTTC.

The J gene is TRBJ2-1, the V gene TRBV3-1; tentatively, D is TRBD1 (7 bases). V was trimmed by 3 bases and J by 9 bases, leaving 18 bases between them. Per the germline V gene, CDR1 is LGHDT and CDR2 is YNNKEL (reference sequence). The CDR3 is 15 amino acids. Here the CDR3 DNA reads TGTGCCAGCAGCCAGGTGTCTAGGGGGCGGGGTGAGCAGTTCTTC. Its protein product is CASSQVSRGRGEQFF.

The gene calls are TRBV6-5 and TRBJ2-5, with 9 bases that match TRBD1. This CDR3 region has 15 residues. Per the germline V gene, CDR1 is MNHEY and CDR2 is SVGAGI. The trim removed 0 bases at V and 5 bases at J, leaving 4 bases unmatched. The CDR3 DNA is TGTGCCAGCAGTTACTCAGGACAGGGGACGGAGACCCAGTACTTC. This sequence encodes CASSYSGQGTETQYF.

The chain combines TRBV20-1 with TRBJ1-4; tentative D call: TRBD1 (6 bases). V shed 5 bases and J shed 9 bases, with 16 bases lying between them. Germline loops: CDR1 DFQATT, CDR2 SNEGSKA (reference sequence). This CDR3 is built from 13 residues. CDR3 nucleotide sequence: TGCAGTGCTGCCGAGCTACAGGGACAAAAACTGTTTTTT. Its protein is CSAAELQGQKLFF.

The V and J genes are TRBV25-1 and TRBJ2-1, with D possibly being TRBD1 or TRBD2 (6 bases each). Germline V gene sequence: CDR1 MGHDK, CDR2 SYGVNS. The CDR3 covers 14 residues. Trimming stripped 5 bases from V and 10 bases from J, with 18 bases between. In nucleotides, the CDR3 is TGTGCCAGCAGTTGGAGGGACACCGACGGGGAGCAGTTCTTC. This encodes CASSWRDTDGEQFF.

This clonotype showed up many times. The chain is built from TRBV20-1 and TRBJ2-5, with TRBD2 identical over 7 bases. The germline V gene has CDR1 DFQATT and CDR2 SNEGSKA (reference sequence). This CDR3 is 16 amino acids long. The junction had 13 bases not matched to a gene; V was cut back by 1 base and J by 5 bases. CDR3 in amino acids: CSARVPTWLGGETQYF. The CDR3 coding sequence is TGCAGTGCTAGAGTGCCAACCTGGCTCGGGGGGGAGACCCAGTACTTC.

There are many counts of this clonotype. This chain links TRBV10-3 with TRBJ2-7; either TRBD1 or TRBD2 may fit D (5 bases each). The V and J ends lost 4 bases and 6 bases respectively, with 16 bases between them. The CDR3 length is 14 residues. Germline V CDR1 and CDR2: ENHRY, SYGVKD. The CDR3 DNA reads TGTGCCATCAGTGGCGAGGGACGGCACTCCGAGCAGTACTTC. Translated, it gives CAISGEGRHSEQYF.

This clonotype has at least ten counts. The chain uses TRBV4-2 and TRBJ2-1; D not certain. Germline CDR1 LGHNA, CDR2 YNFKEQ. V dropped 0 bases and J dropped 4 bases, with 10 bases sitting between them. The CDR3 is 15 amino acids. This CDR3 is CASSQDMWNYNEQFF. The CDR3 bases are TGTGCCAGCAGCCAAGATATGTGGAATTACAATGAGCAGTTCTTC.

The rearrangement joins TRBV20-1 to TRBJ2-4; the D gene could be TRBD1 or TRBD2 (6 bases each). CDR1 DFQATT and CDR2 SNEGSKA come from the germline V gene (reference sequence). The CDR3 has 13 residues. Trimming took off 6 bases at V and 0 bases at J, with 9 bases between the two ends. The CDR3 loop is CSAGGGAKNIQYF. CDR3 in DNA: TGCAGTGCAGGGGGAGGAGCCAAAAACATTCAGTACTTC.

The genes are TRBV15 and TRBJ2-3; 9 bases line up with TRBD2. Germline-derived CDR1 and CDR2 are LNHNV and YYDKDF (reference sequence). The junction had 6 bases not matched to a gene; V was cut back by 3 bases and J by 2 bases. This CDR3 contains 16 residues. In nucleotides, the CDR3 is TGTGCCACCAGCAGCCGTCTAGCGGGGCCCACAGATACGCAGTATTTT. It encodes CATSSRLAGPTDTQYF.

At least ten counts were recorded for this clonotype. The chain joins TRBV7-3 to TRBJ2-5, with 7 positions matching TRBD2. Germline-derived CDR1 and CDR2 are SGHTA and FQGTGA. The CDR3 is made up of 13 amino acids. Losses at the gene ends were 5 bases for V and 4 bases for J; bases not matched to a gene: 4. The CDR3 nucleotides read TGTGCCAGCAGCCCTCGACTAGCAGAGACCCAGTACTTC. This gives the protein CASSPRLAETQYF.

This clonotype was observed many times. The rearrangement links TRBV29-1 to TRBJ2-1; D is unresolved. CDR1 SQVTM and CDR2 ANQGSEA come from the germline V gene. Deletions cut 0 bases from V and 0 bases from J, with 12 bases between. This CDR3 has 16 residues. CDR3 amino acids: CSVEDRELDSYNEQFF. As DNA, the CDR3 is TGCAGCGTTGAAGATCGTGAGTTAGACTCCTACAATGAGCAGTTCTTC.

This rearrangement joins TRBV10-3 to TRBJ2-5; TRBD1 agrees at 7 bases. The ends lost 5 bases at V and 9 bases at J; junction bases unmatched: 18. This CDR3 comprises 16 residues. In germline, CDR1 is ENHRY, CDR2 SYGVKD. The CDR3 sequence: CAISQQYLISRGPQYF. The CDR3 DNA follows: TGTGCCATCAGTCAGCAATACCTCATCTCAAGGGGGCCCCAGTACTTC.